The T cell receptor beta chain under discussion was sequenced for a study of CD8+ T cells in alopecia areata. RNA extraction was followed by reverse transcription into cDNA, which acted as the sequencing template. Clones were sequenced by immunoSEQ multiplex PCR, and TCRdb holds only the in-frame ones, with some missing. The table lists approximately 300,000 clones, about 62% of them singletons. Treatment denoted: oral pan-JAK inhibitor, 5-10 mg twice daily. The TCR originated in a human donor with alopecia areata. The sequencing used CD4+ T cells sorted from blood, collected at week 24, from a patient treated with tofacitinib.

The CDR3 DNA is TGTGCCAGCTTCCGGCAGGGTATGAATGAGCAGTTCTTC. This translates into CASFRQGMNEQFF. This chain uses TRBV2 with TRBJ2-1; weak D call: TRBD1 (5 bases). Trimming removed 8 bases from V and 7 bases from J, with 15 bases in between. CDR3 length: 13 residues. Germline loops: CDR1 SNHLY, CDR2 FYNNEI.